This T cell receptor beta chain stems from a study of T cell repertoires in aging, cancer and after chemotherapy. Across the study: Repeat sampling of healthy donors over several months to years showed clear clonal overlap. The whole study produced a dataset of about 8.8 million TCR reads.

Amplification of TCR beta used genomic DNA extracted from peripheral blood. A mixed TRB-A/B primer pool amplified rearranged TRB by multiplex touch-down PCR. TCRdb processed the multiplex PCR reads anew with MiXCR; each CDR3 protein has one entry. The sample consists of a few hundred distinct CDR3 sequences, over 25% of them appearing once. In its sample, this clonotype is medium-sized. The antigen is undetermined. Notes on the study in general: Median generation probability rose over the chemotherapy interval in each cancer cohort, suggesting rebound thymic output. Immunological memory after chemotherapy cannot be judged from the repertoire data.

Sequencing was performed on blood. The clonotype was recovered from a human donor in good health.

DNA of the CDR3: TGTGCCAGCAGCTTGGAGGGCGGATGGGCCAAAAACATTCAGTACTTC. The encoded protein is CASSLEGGWAKNIQYF. The chain links TRBV5-4 to TRBJ2-4; D remains ambiguous. Germline V gives CDR1 SGHNT, CDR2 YYREEE (reference sequence). CDR3 length: 16 residues. V lost 0 bases to trimming and J lost 1 base, with 11 bases between them.